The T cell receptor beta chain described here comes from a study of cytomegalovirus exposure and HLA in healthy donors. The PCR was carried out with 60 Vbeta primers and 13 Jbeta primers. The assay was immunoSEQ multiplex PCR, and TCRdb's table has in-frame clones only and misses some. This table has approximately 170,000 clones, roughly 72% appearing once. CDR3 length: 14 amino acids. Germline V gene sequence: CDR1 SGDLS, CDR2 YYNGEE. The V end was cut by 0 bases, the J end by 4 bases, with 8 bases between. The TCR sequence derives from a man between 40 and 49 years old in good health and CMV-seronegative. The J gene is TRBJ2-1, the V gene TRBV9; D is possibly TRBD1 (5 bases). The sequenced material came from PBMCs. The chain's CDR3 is CASSVENRYNEQFF. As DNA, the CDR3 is TGTGCCAGCAGCGTAGAGAACAGGTACAATGAGCAGTTCTTC.